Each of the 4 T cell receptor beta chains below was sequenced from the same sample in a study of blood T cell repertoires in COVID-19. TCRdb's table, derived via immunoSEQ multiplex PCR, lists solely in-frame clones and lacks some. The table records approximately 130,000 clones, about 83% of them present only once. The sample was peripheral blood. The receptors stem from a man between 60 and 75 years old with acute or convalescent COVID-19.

This chain's CDR3 is CASSMTTATYGYTF. Written as DNA, the CDR3 is TGTGCCAGTAGTATGACGACAGCGACTTATGGCTACACCTTC. The V gene is TRBV19, the J gene TRBJ1-2; D is perhaps TRBD1 (5 bases). CDR1 is LNHDA, CDR2 SQIVND, per germline (reference sequence). CDR3 size: 14 residues. Trimming cost V 3 bases and J 5 bases, with 13 bases left between them.

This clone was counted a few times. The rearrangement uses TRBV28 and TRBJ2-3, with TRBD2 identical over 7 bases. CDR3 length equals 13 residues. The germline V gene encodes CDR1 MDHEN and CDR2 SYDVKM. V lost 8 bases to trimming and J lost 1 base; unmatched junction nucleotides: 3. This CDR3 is CASGGRGTDTQYF. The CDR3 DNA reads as TGTGCCAGCGGCGGGAGAGGCACAGATACGCAGTATTTT.

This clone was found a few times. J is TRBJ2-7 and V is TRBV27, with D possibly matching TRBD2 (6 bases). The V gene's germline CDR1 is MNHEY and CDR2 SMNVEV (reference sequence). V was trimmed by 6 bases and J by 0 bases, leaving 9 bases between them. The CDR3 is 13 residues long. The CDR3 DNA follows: TGTGCCAGCAGCCCCGGGAGCTCCTACGAGCAGTACTTC. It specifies CASSPGSSYEQYF.

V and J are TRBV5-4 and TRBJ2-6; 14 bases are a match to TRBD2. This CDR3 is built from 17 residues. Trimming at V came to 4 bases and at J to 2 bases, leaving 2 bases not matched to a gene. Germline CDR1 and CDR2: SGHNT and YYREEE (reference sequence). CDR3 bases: TGTGCCAGCAGCCAGGGACTAGCGGGAGCTGGGGCCAACGTCCTGACTTTC. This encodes CASSQGLAGAGANVLTF.